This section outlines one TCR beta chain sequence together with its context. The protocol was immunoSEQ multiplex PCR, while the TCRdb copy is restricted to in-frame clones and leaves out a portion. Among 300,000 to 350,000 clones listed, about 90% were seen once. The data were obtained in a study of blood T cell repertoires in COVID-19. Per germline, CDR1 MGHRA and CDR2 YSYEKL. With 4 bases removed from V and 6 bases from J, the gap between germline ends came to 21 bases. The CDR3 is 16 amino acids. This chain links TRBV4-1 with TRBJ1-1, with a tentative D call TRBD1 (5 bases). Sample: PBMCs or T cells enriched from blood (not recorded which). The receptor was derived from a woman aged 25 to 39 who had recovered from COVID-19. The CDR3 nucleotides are TGCGCCAGCAGCCCGGATAATATAGGGGCAGCCGCTGAAGCTTTCTTT. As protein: CASSPDNIGAAAEAFF.